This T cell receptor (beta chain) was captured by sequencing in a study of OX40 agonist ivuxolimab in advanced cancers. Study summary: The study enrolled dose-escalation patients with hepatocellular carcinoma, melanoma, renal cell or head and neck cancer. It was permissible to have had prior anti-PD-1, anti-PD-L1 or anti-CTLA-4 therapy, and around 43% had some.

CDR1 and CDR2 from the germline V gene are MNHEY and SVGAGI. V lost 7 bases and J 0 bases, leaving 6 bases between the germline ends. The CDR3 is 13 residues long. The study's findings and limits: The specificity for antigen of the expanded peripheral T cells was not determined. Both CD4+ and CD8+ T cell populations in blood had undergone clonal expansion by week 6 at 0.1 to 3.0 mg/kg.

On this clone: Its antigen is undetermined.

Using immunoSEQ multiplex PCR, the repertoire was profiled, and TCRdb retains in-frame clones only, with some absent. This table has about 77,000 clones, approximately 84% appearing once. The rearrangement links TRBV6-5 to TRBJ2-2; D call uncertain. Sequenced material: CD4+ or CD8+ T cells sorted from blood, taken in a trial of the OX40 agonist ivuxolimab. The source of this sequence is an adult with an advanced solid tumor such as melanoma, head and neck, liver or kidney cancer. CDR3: CASMAANTGELFF. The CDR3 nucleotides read TGTGCCAGCATGGCAGCGAACACCGGGGAGCTGTTTTTT.